Below, 30 T cell receptor beta chains from the same sample are listed, as sequenced in a study of shared clonotypes between healthy human individuals. Terminally differentiated effector memory CD45RA+ cells were excluded from the naive CD8 cells, which were CD45RO-negative and positively selected for CCR7. Assay used: immunoSEQ multiplex PCR; TCRdb lists only in-frame clones, some missing. Of millions of clones detected, just under 95% appear once; the ten largest clones hold 0.9% to 1.3%. The sample consisted of naive CD8+ T cells sorted from blood. The source of these receptors is a man aged 18 to 30 in good health.

With respect to this clone: Other nucleotide sequences in the sample specify the same CDR3. V gene TRBV9 combines with J gene TRBJ2-7; D remains ambiguous. V was clipped by 0 bases and J by 2 bases, with 9 bases between them. Germline V gene lookup returns CDR1 SGDLS and CDR2 YYNGEE. The length of the CDR3 is 14 residues. CDR3: CASSVDDGPYEQYF. The CDR3 coding sequence is TGTGCCAGCAGCGTAGACGACGGACCCTACGAGCAGTACTTC.

The chain links TRBV4-1 to TRBJ2-7; D remains ambiguous. This CDR3 is built from 14 residues. The V gene's germline CDR1 is MGHRA and CDR2 YSYEKL. The V and J ends lost 0 bases and 2 bases respectively, with 8 bases between them. The CDR3 coding sequence is TGCGCCAGCAGCCAAGAAATCCGGGCCTACGAGCAGTACTTC. It specifies CASSQEIRAYEQYF.

The J gene is TRBJ2-1, the V gene TRBV10-1; TRBD2 aligns across 9 bases. Germline values: CDR1 WNHNN, CDR2 SYGVQD (reference sequence). Germline trimming cut 3 bases from V and 5 bases from J; bases unmatched to any gene: 8. The CDR3 runs to 16 residues. CDR3 nucleotides: TGCGCCAGCAGTGATTGGCGGGAGGGTGAAGACAATGAGCAGTTCTTC. Encoded protein: CASSDWREGEDNEQFF.

The CDR3 protein is CASSSGQGAGDTQYF. DNA for the CDR3: TGTGCCAGCAGTTCGGGACAGGGGGCAGGAGATACGCAGTATTTT. The chain employs TRBV27 and TRBJ2-3; 12 bases line up with TRBD1. The CDR3 extends over 15 amino acids. The germline V gene encodes CDR1 MNHEY and CDR2 SMNVEV (reference sequence). Trimming at V came to 4 bases and at J to 5 bases, leaving 4 bases not matched to a gene.

The chain links TRBV7-9 to TRBJ2-3, with D perhaps TRBD2 (5 bases). CDR3 length: 18 residues. The V end was cut by 2 bases, the J end by 2 bases, with 20 bases between. The V gene's germline CDR1 is SEHNR and CDR2 FQNEAQ (reference sequence). The CDR3 reads CASSLMVLRGSPTDTQYF. In nucleotides, the CDR3 is TGTGCCAGCAGCTTAATGGTCCTCCGCGGGTCCCCCACAGATACGCAGTATTTT.

Here the CDR3 reads CASSSTRTGNASWTGELFF. The CDR3 DNA reads as TGTGCCAGCAGCTCCACGCGGACAGGAAACGCCTCGTGGACCGGGGAGCTGTTTTTT. The chain recombines TRBV7-9 with TRBJ2-2; 7 bases align to TRBD1. The V gene end was trimmed by 4 bases and the J gene end by 5 bases; junction bases not matched to a gene: 19. The CDR3 consists of 19 residues. Germline CDR1 reads SEHNR; CDR2 reads FQNEAQ (reference sequence). Drawing the rest from reference TRBV7-9 and TRBJ2-2, the complete variable domain is DTGVSQNPRHKITKRGQNVTFRCDPISEHNRLYWYRQTLGQGPEFLTYFQNEAQLEKSRLLSDRFSAERPKGSFSTLEIQRTEQGDSAMYLCASSSTRTGNASWTGELFFGEGSRLTVL.

The J gene is TRBJ1-2, the V gene TRBV29-1, with D unresolved. Per germline, CDR1 SQVTM and CDR2 ANQGSEA. The CDR3 is made up of 10 amino acids. Trimming shortened V by 5 bases and J by 5 bases, and 6 bases separated the two germline ends. This chain's CDR3 is CSVLGYGYTF. The CDR3 nucleotides read TGCAGCGTTTTGGGGTATGGCTACACCTTC.

This clone showed up just once. The chain recombines TRBV4-2 with TRBJ2-5; D is unclear. Trimming stripped 0 bases from V and 4 bases from J, with 12 bases between. This CDR3 has 15 amino acids. Per the germline V gene, CDR1 is LGHNA and CDR2 is YNFKEQ. Written as DNA, the CDR3 is TGTGCCAGCAGCCAAGATACCCCTCCGGGAGAGACCCAGTACTTC. This sequence encodes CASSQDTPPGETQYF.

The chain employs TRBV4-1 and TRBJ2-2; D may be TRBD2 (6 bases). Per the germline V gene, CDR1 is MGHRA and CDR2 is YSYEKL. CDR3 length: 18 residues. Between the trimmed V and J ends, which lost 2 bases and 2 bases, there was a span of 18 bases. CDR3 residues: CASSQSKTLASNTGELFF. DNA of the CDR3: TGCGCCAGCAGCCAATCCAAAACGCTAGCGAGCAACACCGGGGAGCTGTTTTTT.

This chain joins TRBV7-9 and TRBJ2-1, with D perhaps TRBD2 (5 bases). This CDR3 has 14 residues. From germline, CDR1 is SEHNR and CDR2 FQNEAQ (reference sequence). With 7 bases removed from V and 4 bases from J, the gap between germline ends came to 14 bases. CDR3 sequence: CASTPGLVYNEQFF. CDR3 DNA: TGTGCCAGCACCCCCGGACTGGTATACAATGAGCAGTTCTTC.

To note about this clone: This sample also contains other DNA sequences that code for the same CDR3. CDR3 DNA sequence: TGCGCCAGCAGCCAAGACAGTTCCTACAATGAGCAGTTCTTC. Translated: CASSQDSSYNEQFF. The chain joins TRBV4-1 to TRBJ2-1; no definite D call. This CDR3 comprises 14 residues. V lost 0 bases and J lost 1, with 4 bases in between. In germline, CDR1 is MGHRA, CDR2 YSYEKL.

This chain joins TRBV11-2 and TRBJ2-1; D tentatively reads TRBD1 or TRBD2 (5 bases each). V lost 4 bases to trimming and J lost 9 bases, with 16 bases between them. The CDR3 totals 14 residues. The germline gives CDR1 SGHAT, CDR2 FQNNGV. The CDR3 reads CASSYPGSGGEQFF. The CDR3, as DNA: TGTGCCAGCAGCTACCCGGGGAGTGGGGGTGAGCAGTTCTTC.

The genes are TRBV4-1 and TRBJ1-6, with 8 bases matching TRBD1. The junction had 1 base not matched to a gene; V was cut back by 1 base and J by 5 bases. The CDR3 has 15 amino acids. From germline, CDR1 is MGHRA and CDR2 YSYEKL. Here the CDR3 DNA reads TGCGCCAGCAGCCAAGGGGGACAGGATAATTCACCCCTCCACTTT. Encoded protein: CASSQGGQDNSPLHF.

As concerns this clone: The sample contains more than one DNA sequence encoding this CDR3. V gene TRBV27 combines with J gene TRBJ2-7; 7 nucleotides line up with TRBD2. This CDR3 has 14 amino acids. J lost 3 bases, V lost 6 bases, and 8 bases had no gene match. Germline-derived CDR1 and CDR2 are MNHEY and SMNVEV (reference sequence). The CDR3 sequence is CASSLGGSLYEQYF. The CDR3 DNA reads as TGTGCCAGCAGCTTAGGCGGGAGTCTCTACGAGCAGTACTTC.

The chain carries TRBV27 and TRBJ1-5; 7 nucleotides line up with TRBD1. The length of the CDR3 is 15 residues. V shed 6 bases and J 3 bases; nucleotides not matched to a gene: 8. Germline CDR1 is MNHEY and CDR2 is SMNVEV (reference sequence). The CDR3: CASSPGGTVNQPQHF. DNA for the CDR3: TGTGCCAGCAGCCCGGGGGGGACAGTCAATCAGCCCCAGCATTTT.

This clone has a single count. The rearrangement joins TRBV27 to TRBJ1-1; 7 bases are shared with TRBD1. This CDR3 is built from 15 residues. Germline V gene data show CDR1 as MNHEY and CDR2 as SMNVEV (reference sequence). V lost 4 bases, J lost 4 bases, and 9 bases stayed unmatched. CDR3 DNA sequence: TGTGCCAGCAGTTCCCTCAGACAGGGCGGCACTGAAGCTTTCTTT. Encoded protein: CASSSLRQGGTEAFF.

The chain employs TRBV7-6 and TRBJ2-7, with TRBD2 matching over 7 bases. After removal of 6 bases from V and 1 base from J, the junction contained 3 bases not matched to a gene. The germline V gene has CDR1 SGHVS and CDR2 FNYEAQ. This CDR3 has 13 amino acids. CDR3 sequence (DNA): TGTGCCAGCAGTTTGCGGGAGTCCTACGAGCAGTACTTC. It is translated as CASSLRESYEQYF.

The V and J genes are TRBV10-2 and TRBJ1-2, with D perhaps matching TRBD1 (6 bases). Germline loops: CDR1 WSHSY, CDR2 SAAADI. Trimming took off 3 bases at V and 0 bases at J, with 14 bases between the two ends. The CDR3 contains 16 residues. This CDR3 is CASSDQGLLSNYGYTF. The CDR3 nucleotides read TGCGCCAGCAGTGATCAGGGGCTCCTATCTAACTATGGCTACACCTTC.

Only one count was recorded for this clone. This rearrangement joins TRBV28 to TRBJ2-1, with TRBD2 identical over 7 bases. V gave up 5 bases and J gave up 10 bases; unmatched junction bases: 11. CDR3 length: 14 amino acids. Germline CDR1 reads MDHEN; CDR2 reads SYDVKM. The CDR3 is CASSPRTSFSEQFF. The CDR3 bases are TGTGCCAGCAGTCCCCGGACTAGTTTTTCCGAGCAGTTCTTC.

In regard to this clone: The sample has other DNA sequences that encode this CDR3 too. DNA for the CDR3: TGTGCCAGCAGCTTAGGGGACAGGGGATACAATGAGCAGTTCTTC. It encodes CASSLGDRGYNEQFF. The chain has TRBV13 and TRBJ2-1; 9 bases map to TRBD1. Trimming removed 0 bases from V and 4 bases from J; junction bases left unmatched: 1. The CDR3 covers 15 residues. Looked up from germline, CDR1 is PRHDT and CDR2 is FYEKMQ (reference sequence).

V is TRBV5-6 and J is TRBJ1-1, with TRBD1 matching 7 bases. From germline, CDR1 is SGHDT and CDR2 YYEEEE. CDR3 length: 15 amino acids. V was clipped by 0 bases and J by 5 bases; unmatched bases: 7. CDR3 in amino acids: CASSLEGARSTEAFF. In DNA, the CDR3 is TGTGCCAGCAGCTTGGAGGGGGCGAGGAGTACTGAAGCTTTCTTT. The full variable domain, its missing parts supplied by reference TRBV5-6 and TRBJ1-1, is DAGVTQSPTHLIKTRGQQVTLRCSPKSGHDTVSWYQQALGQGPQFIFQYYEEEERQRGNFPDRFSGHQFPNYSSELNVNALLLGDSALYLCASSLEGARSTEAFFGQGTRLTVV.

The chain recombines TRBV7-8 with TRBJ2-1; D may be TRBD2 (7 bases). The V end lost 1 base, the J end lost 4 bases, and 14 bases lay between the germline ends. This CDR3 spans 16 amino acids. CDR1 and CDR2 from the germline V gene are SGHVS and FQNEAQ. The chain's CDR3 is CASSLGGGGSYNEQFF. The CDR3 nucleotides are TGTGCCAGCAGCTTAGGCGGGGGCGGTTCGTACAATGAGCAGTTCTTC.

The V call is TRBV7-9, the J call TRBJ2-7; 14 bases are a match to TRBD2. The CDR3 has 16 residues. Germline lookup yields CDR1 SEHNR and CDR2 FQNEAQ (reference sequence). V lost 5 bases, J lost 6 bases, and 9 bases stayed unmatched. This chain's CDR3 is CASSGGTSGRLVEQYF. CDR3 DNA: TGTGCCAGCAGCGGGGGGACTAGCGGGAGACTTGTCGAGCAGTACTTC. Filled out from reference TRBV7-9 and TRBJ2-7, the complete variable domain reads DTGVSQNPRHKITKRGQNVTFRCDPISEHNRLYWYRQTLGQGPEFLTYFQNEAQLEKSRLLSDRFSAERPKGSFSTLEIQRTEQGDSAMYLCASSGGTSGRLVEQYFGPGTRLTVT.

Regarding this clone: Within the sample, other DNA sequences also encode this same CDR3. This rearrangement joins TRBV6-5 to TRBJ2-7, with D possibly being TRBD1 (6 bases). The CDR3 is made up of 14 amino acids. CDR1 MNHEY and CDR2 SVGAGI come from the germline V gene. Trimming pared 0 bases from V and 5 bases from J, leaving 11 bases between. The CDR3 DNA sequence: TGTGCCAGCAGTTACTCACAGGGTTGGAACGAGCAGTACTTC. This translates into CASSYSQGWNEQYF.

This sequence joins TRBV11-2 and TRBJ2-7; TRBD1 matches at 10 bases. Germline V gene sequence: CDR1 SGHAT, CDR2 FQNNGV. The CDR3 is 17 amino acids. Trimming removed 5 bases from V and 5 bases from J; junction bases left unmatched: 15. The DNA for the CDR3 is TGTGCCAGCAGCCCTGGGGCCGGGACAGGGGTTGTCCACGAGCAGTACTTC. Translating it yields CASSPGAGTGVVHEQYF.

The gene calls are TRBV25-1 and TRBJ2-7; D may correspond to TRBD1 or TRBD2 (6 bases each). CDR1 MGHDK and CDR2 SYGVNS come from the germline V gene. Trimming stripped 0 bases from V and 5 bases from J, with 14 bases between. The CDR3 covers 15 residues. The CDR3: CASSEYGGTTDEQYF. The DNA for the CDR3 is TGTGCCAGCAGTGAATATGGCGGGACAACGGACGAGCAGTACTTC.

As regards this clone: Other DNA sequences in this specimen translate into the identical CDR3. This rearrangement joins TRBV6-6 to TRBJ2-7; TRBD1 aligns across 8 bases. CDR3 size: 14 residues. Trimming cost V 0 bases and J 4 bases; bases outside gene matches: 2. Per germline, CDR1 MNHNY and CDR2 SVGAGI (reference sequence). The CDR3 coding sequence is TGTGCCAGCAGTTACTCTGACAGGGGTTACGAGCAGTACTTC. Its translation: CASSYSDRGYEQYF.

The genes are TRBV19 and TRBJ2-2; weak D call: TRBD2 (6 bases). Germline V gene sequence: CDR1 LNHDA, CDR2 SQIVND (reference sequence). The length of the CDR3 is 16 residues. Trimming cost V 4 bases and J 4 bases, with 16 bases left between them. The CDR3, as DNA: TGTGCCAGTAGTACTAACGGGAGAAGTGGCACCGGGGAGCTGTTTTTT. Residues: CASSTNGRSGTGELFF. Supplemented by reference TRBV19 and TRBJ2-2, the full variable domain reads DGGITQSPKYLFRKEGQNVTLSCEQNLNHDAMYWYRQDPGQGLRLIYYSQIVNDFQKGDIAEGYSVSREKKESFPLTVTSAQKNPTAFYLCASSTNGRSGTGELFFGEGSRLTVL.

V and J are TRBV11-2 and TRBJ1-1; D may be TRBD1 (5 bases). The CDR3 is made up of 15 amino acids. The V gene's germline CDR1 is SGHAT and CDR2 FQNNGV. V lost 1 base and J lost 6, with 15 bases in between. The CDR3 region has the DNA TGTGCCAGCAGCTTAGTTGCTGGGGGTAGCGCTGAAGCTTTCTTT. It encodes CASSLVAGGSAEAFF.

This chain connects TRBV7-9 to TRBJ1-1, with D unresolved. V was shortened by 5 bases and J by 4 bases, with 11 bases between the two germline ends. The CDR3 totals 13 residues. Germline V CDR1 and CDR2: SEHNR, FQNEAQ (reference sequence). The CDR3 nucleotides are TGTGCCAGCAGCATCTTCGCCCGCACTGAAGCTTTCTTT. Its protein product is CASSIFARTEAFF.